This T cell receptor (beta chain) was identified in a study of radiation and T cells in renal cell carcinoma. The J segment lost 4 bases and the V segment lost 4 bases, leaving 4 bases of the junction unmatched. Germline-derived CDR1 and CDR2 are SGHNT and YYREEE (reference sequence). The CDR3 spans 14 residues. Here immunoSEQ multiplex PCR was the method, and the copy in TCRdb shows in-frame clones only, minus some. The sample holds around 170,000 clones; 88% are singletons and the top ten take 11%. Specified time point: blood 4 weeks post-SBRT, at nephrectomy. Treatment in this sample: 15 Gy SBRT to primary tumor, nephrectomy 4 weeks later.

The receptor was isolated from a woman between 45 and 65 years old with renal cell carcinoma. This specimen was blood, taken from a patient whose treatment included radiotherapy and nephrectomy. This chain joins TRBV5-4 and TRBJ1-2, with 10 bases identical to TRBD1. CDR3: CASSPRDRGYGYTF. CDR3 sequence (DNA): TGTGCCAGCAGCCCTAGGGACAGGGGCTATGGCTACACCTTC.